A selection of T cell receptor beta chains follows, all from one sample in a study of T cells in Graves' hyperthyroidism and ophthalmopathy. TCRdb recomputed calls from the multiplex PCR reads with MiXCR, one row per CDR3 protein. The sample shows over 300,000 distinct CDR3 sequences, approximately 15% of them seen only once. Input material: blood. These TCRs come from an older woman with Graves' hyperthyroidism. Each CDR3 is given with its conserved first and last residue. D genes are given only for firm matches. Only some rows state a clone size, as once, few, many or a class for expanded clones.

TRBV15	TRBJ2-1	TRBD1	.	TGTGCCACCAGCAGAGTGGGACAGGGGGTGGACAATGAGCAGTTCTTC	CATSRVGQGVDNEQFF
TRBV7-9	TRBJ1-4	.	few	TGTGCCAGCACGTGGGGTGGAAATGAAAAACTGTTTTTT	CASTWGGNEKLFF
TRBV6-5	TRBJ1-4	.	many	TGTGCCAGCAGTTACTCGGGCAGTTCTAATGAAAAACTGTTTTTT	CASSYSGSSNEKLFF
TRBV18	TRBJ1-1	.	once	TGTGCCAGCTCCCCAGGGCCCGGGAACACTGAAGCTTTCTTT	CASSPGPGNTEAFF
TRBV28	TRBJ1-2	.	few	TGTGCCAGCAGTCAGGGTAATGGCTACACCTTC	CASSQGNGYTF
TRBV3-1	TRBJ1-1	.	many	TGTGCCAGCAGCCCACCCGGGACTGAAGCTTTCTTT	CASSPPGTEAFF
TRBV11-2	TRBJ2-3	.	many	TGTGCCAGCAGCTTCACGGGAGCTAGCACAGATACGCAGTATTTT	CASSFTGASTDTQYF
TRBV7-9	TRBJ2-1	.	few	TGTGCCAGCAGCTTAGCGCAGGGTTTAGAGTTCTTC	CASSLAQGLEFF
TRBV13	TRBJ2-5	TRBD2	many	TGTGCCAGCAGCGATCGACTAGCGGGGCAAGAGACCCAGTACTTC	CASSDRLAGQETQYF
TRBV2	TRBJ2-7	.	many	TGTGCCAGCAGTGCCGACTGGAAATACTACGAGCAGTACTTC	CASSADWKYYEQYF
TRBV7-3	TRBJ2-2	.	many	TGTGCCAGCAGCTCGGCAGGGGATGTCCCCGGGGAGCTGTTTTTT	CASSSAGDVPGELFF
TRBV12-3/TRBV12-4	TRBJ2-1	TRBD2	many	TGTGCCAGCATCCATTCGACTAGCGGGAGTTGGCGGAATGAGCAGTTCTTC	CASIHSTSGSWRNEQFF
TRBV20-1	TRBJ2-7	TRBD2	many	TGCAGTGCTAGAGATCGTGCAAGCGGGAGGTCGTTTTCCTACGAGCAGTACTTC	CSARDRASGRSFSYEQYF
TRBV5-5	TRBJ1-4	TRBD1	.	TGTGCCAGCAGCACCTGGACAGGGTTTAATGAAAAACTGTTTTTT	CASSTWTGFNEKLFF
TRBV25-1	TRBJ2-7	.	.	TGTGCCAGCAGTGAAGACGGGACGGGAGACTACGAGCAGTACTTC	CASSEDGTGDYEQYF
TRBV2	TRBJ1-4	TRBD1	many	TGTGCCAGCAGTCGGGACAGGGCTGAGGAAAAACTGTTTTTT	CASSRDRAEEKLFF
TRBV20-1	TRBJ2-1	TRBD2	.	TGCAGTGCTAGAGTTGCGGGAGATTACGAGCAGTTCTTC	CSARVAGDYEQFF
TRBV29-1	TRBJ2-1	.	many	TGCAGCGTTGAGACGGTCTCCTACAATGAGCAGTTCTTC	CSVETVSYNEQFF
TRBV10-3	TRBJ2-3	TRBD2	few	TGTGCCATCAGAGGGACTAGCGGGAGCACAGATACGCAGTATTTT	CAIRGTSGSTDTQYF
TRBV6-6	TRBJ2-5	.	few	TGTGCCAGCAGTTACAATGCGGAGACCCAGTACTTC	CASSYNAETQYF
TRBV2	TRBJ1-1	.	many	TGTGCCAGCAGTGTTCAGGATGTTGGCACTGAAGCTTTCTTT	CASSVQDVGTEAFF
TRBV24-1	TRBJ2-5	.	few	TGTGCCACCAGTGATTTGTACCAAGAGACCCAGTACTTC	CATSDLYQETQYF
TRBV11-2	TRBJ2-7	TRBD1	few	TGTGCCAGCAGCTTAGTTGGGACAGGGACCTACGAGCAGTACTTC	CASSLVGTGTYEQYF
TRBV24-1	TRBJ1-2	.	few	TGTGCCACCAGTGTGTCCGGGGGCGCGGGAGGCTACACCTTC	CATSVSGGAGGYTF
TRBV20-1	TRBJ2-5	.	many	TGCAGTGCTTACAACGCCGGAGACATCCAGTACTTC	CSAYNAGDIQYF
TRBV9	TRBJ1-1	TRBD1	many	TGTGCCAGCAGCCCGACGACAGGGGACACTGAAGCTTTCTTT	CASSPTTGDTEAFF
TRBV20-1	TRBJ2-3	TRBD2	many	TGCAGTGCTAGAGATCGGGGACTAGCGGTCATTTGGGGAGATACGCAGTATTTT	CSARDRGLAVIWGDTQYF
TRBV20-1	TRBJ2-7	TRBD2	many	TGCAGTGCTAGTCCGGGACTAGCGGGGATCTACGAGCAGTACTTC	CSASPGLAGIYEQYF
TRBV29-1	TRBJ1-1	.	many	TGCAGCGTTGTCGGCGAAAACACTGAAGCTTTCTTT	CSVVGENTEAFF
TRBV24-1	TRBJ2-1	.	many	TGTGCCACCAGTGGAACAGTCAATGAGCAGTTCTTC	CATSGTVNEQFF
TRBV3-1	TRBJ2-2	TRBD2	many	TGTGCCAGCAGCCAAGATGCGGGAGTGGGCACCGGGGAGCTGTTTTTT	CASSQDAGVGTGELFF
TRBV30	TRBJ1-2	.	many	.	CAWSVGAGNTF
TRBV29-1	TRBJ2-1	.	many	TGCAGCGTTCCGACAGCCAGCGCGGAGCAGTTCTTC	CSVPTASAEQFF
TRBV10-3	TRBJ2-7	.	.	TGTGCCATCAGTGACAGGACCTCCTACGAGCAGTACTTC	CAISDRTSYEQYF
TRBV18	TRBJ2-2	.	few	TGTGCCAGCTCACCCCGGCAGCTCCAGAACACCGGGGAGCTGTTTTTT	CASSPRQLQNTGELFF
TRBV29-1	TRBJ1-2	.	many	TGCAGCGTTGTGCTAGGGGCTGTCCCAGATGGCTACACCTTC	CSVVLGAVPDGYTF
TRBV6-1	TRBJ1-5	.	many	TGTGCCAGCAGGACAGCTTATAGCAATCAGCCCCAGCATTTT	CASRTAYSNQPQHF
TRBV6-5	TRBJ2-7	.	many	TGTGCCAGCAGTTACTCGCCGGGCGAGCAGTACTTC	CASSYSPGEQYF
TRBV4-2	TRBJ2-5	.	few	TGTGCCAGCAGCCAAGAATTGACTAGCCAAGAGACCCAGTACTTC	CASSQELTSQETQYF
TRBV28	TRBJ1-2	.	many	TGTGCCACCAAATGGGGCAGGGTAGGCTATGGCTACACCTTC	CATKWGRVGYGYTF
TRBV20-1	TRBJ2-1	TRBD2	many	TGCAGTGCGAGCCCGGCTAGCGGCTACAATGAGCAGTTCTTC	CSASPASGYNEQFF
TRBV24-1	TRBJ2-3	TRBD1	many	TGTGCCACCAGTCCTTCCTTTGGGACAGGGTTCCCAGATACGCAGTATTTT	CATSPSFGTGFPDTQYF
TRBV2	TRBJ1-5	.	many	TGTGCCAGCAATAGGGGAAGCAATCAGCCCCAGCATTTT	CASNRGSNQPQHF
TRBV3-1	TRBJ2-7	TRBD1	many	TGTGCCAGCAGCCTGACAGGGGGACTCTACGAGCAGTACTTC	CASSLTGGLYEQYF
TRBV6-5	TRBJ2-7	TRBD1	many	TGTGCCAGCAGTTACTCGAGGGACAGGGGCGAGCAGTACTTC	CASSYSRDRGEQYF
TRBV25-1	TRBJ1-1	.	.	TGTGCCAGCAGTGAGTTCCTCGGGACTGCGAACACTGAAGCTTTCTTT	CASSEFLGTANTEAFF
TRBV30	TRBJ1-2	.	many	TGTGCCTGCAGTGGGTCGGGGGCAGGGGGCTACACCTTC	CACSGSGAGGYTF
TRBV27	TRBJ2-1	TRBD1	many	TGTGCCAGCAGTTTATTCCAGGACAGGGCGTCCATGGCCTACAATGAGCAGTTCTTC	CASSLFQDRASMAYNEQFF
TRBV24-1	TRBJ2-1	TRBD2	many	TGTGCCACCAGTGGTACCTCGGGGGGGGCGGATGAGCAGTTCTTC	CATSGTSGGADEQFF
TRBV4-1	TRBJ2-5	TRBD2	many	TGCGCCAGCAGCCAGCGGGGGGGAGCGAGGGAGACCCAGTACTTC	CASSQRGGARETQYF
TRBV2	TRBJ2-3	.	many	TGTGCCAGCACCCTGGGGATTCGTGATACGCAGTATTTT	CASTLGIRDTQYF
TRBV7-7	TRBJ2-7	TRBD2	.	TGTGCTAGCAGCCCGACTAGCGGGGTATACAATGAGCAGTACTTC	CASSPTSGVYNEQYF
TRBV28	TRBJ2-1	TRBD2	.	TGTGCCAGCAGTCCCTTAGCGGGAGGGCCTCGGGGGAGGCAGTTCTTC	CASSPLAGGPRGRQFF
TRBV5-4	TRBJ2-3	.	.	TGTGCCAGCAGGGCTGGGGCGCCGAGCACAGATACGCAGTATTTT	CASRAGAPSTDTQYF
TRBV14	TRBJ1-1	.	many	TGTGCCAGCAGCAAAGGGTTGAACACTGAAGCTTTCTTT	CASSKGLNTEAFF
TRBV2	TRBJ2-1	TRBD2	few	TGTGCCAGCAGTGCTAGCGGGGATTACAATGAGCAGTTCTTC	CASSASGDYNEQFF
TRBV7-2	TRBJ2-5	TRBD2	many	TGTGCCAGCAGCTTCTCTAGCGGGAGGGGGCAAGAGACCCAGTACTTC	CASSFSSGRGQETQYF
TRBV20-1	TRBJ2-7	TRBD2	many	TGCAGTGCTAGAGCCCCCGCGACTAGCGGGCGTTACGAGCAGTACTTC	CSARAPATSGRYEQYF